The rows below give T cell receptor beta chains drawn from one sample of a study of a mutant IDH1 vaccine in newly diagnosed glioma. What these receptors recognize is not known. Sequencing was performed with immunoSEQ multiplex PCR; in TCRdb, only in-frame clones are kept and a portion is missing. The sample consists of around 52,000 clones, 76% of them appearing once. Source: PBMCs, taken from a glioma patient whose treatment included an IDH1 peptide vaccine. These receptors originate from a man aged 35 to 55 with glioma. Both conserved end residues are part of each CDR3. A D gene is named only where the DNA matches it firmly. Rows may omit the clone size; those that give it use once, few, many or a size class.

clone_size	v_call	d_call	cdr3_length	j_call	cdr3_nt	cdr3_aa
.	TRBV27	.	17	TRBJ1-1	TGTGCCAGCAGTCCCTCAACGGTAAGGGGTGGGAACACTGAAGCTTTCTTT	CASSPSTVRGGNTEAFF
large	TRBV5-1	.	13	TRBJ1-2	TGCGCCAGCAGCTTCCCTGGGCACTATGGCTACACCTTC	CASSFPGHYGYTF
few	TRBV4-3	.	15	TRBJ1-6	TGCGCCAGCAGCCAAGTGTCTCAGGAGTCCTCACCCCTCCACTTT	CASSQVSQESSPLHF
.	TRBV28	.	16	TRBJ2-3	TGTGCCAGCAGCTATCTAGGGGAGATGATCACAGATACGCAGTATTTT	CASSYLGEMITDTQYF
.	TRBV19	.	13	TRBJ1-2	TGTGCCAGTAGCCGGGGTGCTATCTATGGCTACACCTTC	CASSRGAIYGYTF
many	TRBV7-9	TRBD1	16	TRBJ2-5	TGTGCCAGCAGCTTAGTGGACAGGGGCCTACAAGAGACCCAGTACTTC	CASSLVDRGLQETQYF
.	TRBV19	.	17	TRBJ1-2	TGTGCCAGTAGTATGGGGCGGACCTCCACCAATAACTATGGCTACACCTTC	CASSMGRTSTNNYGYTF
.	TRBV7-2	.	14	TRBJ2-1	TGTGCCAGCAGCTTAGCGGGGGCTAGCCGGGAGCAGTTCTTC	CASSLAGASREQFF
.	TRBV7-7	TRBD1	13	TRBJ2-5	TGTGCCAGCAGCCCCGACAGGGTAGAGACCCAGTACTTC	CASSPDRVETQYF
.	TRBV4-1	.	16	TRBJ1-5	TGCGCCAGCAGCCAAGGAAAAGGGCAAAGGCACCAGCCCCAGCATTTT	CASSQGKGQRHQPQHF
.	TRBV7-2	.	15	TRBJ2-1	TGTGCCAGCAGACGGATTAGCGAGATCTCCAATGAGCAGTTCTTC	CASRRISEISNEQFF
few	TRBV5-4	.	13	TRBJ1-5	TGTGCCAGCAGCTTTGAGGGTGGTCAGCCCCAGCATTTT	CASSFEGGQPQHF
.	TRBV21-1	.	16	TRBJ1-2	TGTGCCAGCAGCAAAGCCGGGGGCCCCACCTCCTATGGCTACACCTTC	CASSKAGGPTSYGYTF
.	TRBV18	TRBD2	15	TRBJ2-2	TGTGCCAGCTCACCAACGGGGAGGGGCACCGGGGAGCTGTTTTTT	CASSPTGRGTGELFF
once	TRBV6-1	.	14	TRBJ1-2	TGTGCCAGCAGTGAATTGTGCAGCCTATATGGCTACACCTTC	CASSELCSLYGYTF
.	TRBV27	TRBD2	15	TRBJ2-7	TGTGCCAGCAGTTTAAGAGCGGGAGGAAACTACGAGCAGTACTTC	CASSLRAGGNYEQYF
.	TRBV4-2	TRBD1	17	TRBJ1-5	TGTGCCAGCAGCCTCGACAGGGGAACGGGGAGCAATCAGCCCCAGCATTTT	CASSLDRGTGSNQPQHF
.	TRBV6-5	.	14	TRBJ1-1	TGTGCCAGCAGTTCCTGGACAGAGAACACTGAAGCTTTCTTT	CASSSWTENTEAFF